What follows are 18 T cell receptor beta chains derived from one specimen sequenced in a study of post-analysis software for immune sequencing data. General observations from the study: Four to six TRBV segments (TRBV5-6, TRBV5-1 and TRBV20-1 among them) occurred more frequently in patients than in controls.

The authors incorporated unique molecular identifiers into the TCR beta cDNA libraries. TCRdb redid the calling of the PCR reads with MiXCR, one entry per CDR3 protein. The repertoire holds about 460,000 distinct CDR3 sequences, with approximately 45% as singletons. These receptors have no identified antigens. The source material was blood. These receptors came from a girl aged 10-17 years with multiple sclerosis.

V and J are TRBV28 and TRBJ2-3; the match to TRBD2 covers 8 bases. The CDR3 loop spans 13 amino acids. V lost 8 bases and J lost 7; bases outside the gene matches: 8. CDR1 and CDR2 (germline): MDHEN, SYDVKM. The CDR3 loop is CASQTPGGNTQYF. The CDR3 region has the DNA TGTGCCAGCCAAACTCCGGGAGGGAATACGCAGTATTTT.

V is TRBV27 and J is TRBJ1-2; D remains ambiguous. The length of the CDR3 is 15 residues. Germline CDR1 and CDR2: MNHEY and SMNVEV (reference sequence). Trimming pared 2 bases from V and 8 bases from J, leaving 18 bases between. The CDR3 reads CASSLRGTYNTGYTF. The CDR3 DNA reads TGTGCCAGCAGTTTACGGGGTACCTATAATACGGGCTACACCTTC.

The chain links TRBV7-2 to TRBJ2-1; no clear D. Germline V gene sequence: CDR1 SGHTA, CDR2 FQGNSA. Trimming removed 5 bases from V and 6 bases from J, with 14 bases in between. The CDR3 is 14 amino acids. The CDR3 reads CASSHLSRRNEQFF. CDR3 sequence (DNA): TGTGCCAGCAGCCACCTGTCGAGGCGCAATGAGCAGTTCTTC.

The V and J genes are TRBV7-9 and TRBJ2-1; TRBD2 matches at 9 bases. Per germline, CDR1 SEHNR and CDR2 FQNEAQ (reference sequence). This CDR3 is 18 amino acids long. V was pared by 4 bases and J by 1 base, with 11 bases of the junction left unmatched. The CDR3: CASSSTRTSVKSYNEQFF. DNA of the CDR3: TGTGCCAGCAGCTCGACCCGGACTAGCGTAAAATCCTACAATGAGCAGTTCTTC.

This clonotype was picked up a small number of times. The V call is TRBV5-1, the J call TRBJ2-1; 12 bases match TRBD2. The CDR3 totals 15 residues. Per the germline V gene, CDR1 is SGHRS and CDR2 is YFSETQ. Germline trimming cut 5 bases from V and 9 bases from J; bases unmatched to any gene: 9. The CDR3, as DNA: TGCGCCAGCAGTCGGACTAGCGGGGTACGCATTGAGCAGTTCTTC. As protein: CASSRTSGVRIEQFF.

This clonotype was seen at least ten times. The gene calls are TRBV4-2 and TRBJ1-5; D is ambiguous. V lost 4 bases and J 5 bases, leaving 9 bases between the germline ends. CDR1 is LGHNA, CDR2 YNFKEQ, per germline. CDR3 length: 13 residues. The CDR3 DNA is TGTGCCAGCAGCCCACGGGGAGATCAGCCCCAGCATTTT. As protein: CASSPRGDQPQHF.

The chain employs TRBV28 and TRBJ2-7, with D hard to call. Germline-derived CDR1 and CDR2 are MDHEN and SYDVKM. This CDR3 spans 14 amino acids. The V gene lost 7 bases and the J gene lost 9 bases, with 22 bases spanning the gap. In DNA, the CDR3 is TGTGCCAGCACCAACTTCCCGACCAGCTTAGGGCAGTACTTC. Its protein product is CASTNFPTSLGQYF.

In this sample, this clonotype turned up a few times. The V and J genes are TRBV20-1 and TRBJ1-5; D is uncertain. Germline-derived CDR1 and CDR2 are DFQATT and SNEGSKA (reference sequence). Trimming took 1 base from V and 4 from J, leaving 8 bases between them. This CDR3 is built from 13 residues. CDR3 sequence reads: CSARGGGNQPQHF. As DNA, the CDR3 is TGCAGTGCTAGAGGGGGAGGAAATCAGCCCCAGCATTTT.

This clonotype has a handful of counts. The chain is built from TRBV6-5 and TRBJ2-3; the D is unclear. CDR1 and CDR2 (germline): MNHEY, SVGAGI. V shed 0 bases and J shed 7 bases, with 17 bases lying between them. The CDR3 consists of 16 residues. The CDR3 nucleotides are TGTGCCAGCAGTTACTCGGTCTCGGCAGGCTCAAATACGCAGTATTTT. Its translation: CASSYSVSAGSNTQYF.

The rearrangement uses TRBV28 and TRBJ1-2, with D tentatively TRBD1 (5 bases). Trimming took 3 bases from V and 0 from J, leaving 14 bases between them. In germline, CDR1 is MDHEN, CDR2 SYDVKM. The CDR3 runs to 16 residues. CDR3 residues: CASSFNQGRANYGYTF. The CDR3 DNA sequence: TGTGCCAGCAGTTTTAATCAGGGCCGAGCTAACTATGGCTACACCTTC.

This chain connects TRBV20-1 to TRBJ1-5; D gene unclear. The length of the CDR3 is 15 residues. The germline CDR1 and CDR2 sequences are DFQATT and SNEGSKA (reference sequence). V was shortened by 0 bases and J by 11 bases, with 20 bases between the two germline ends. The CDR3 DNA reads TGCAGTGCTAGAGATCCGGGGTCGGATTATATGGCCCAGCATTTT. It translates to CSARDPGSDYMAQHF.

This clonotype came up a few times. This chain connects TRBV6-6 to TRBJ2-3; D may be TRBD2 (5 bases). Germline V lookup: CDR1 MNHNY, CDR2 SVGAGI (reference sequence). The CDR3 consists of 14 residues. V shed 2 bases and J shed 3 bases, with 9 bases lying between them. CDR3 in DNA: TGTGCCAGCAGTTACGGGGAGAGGACAGATACGCAGTATTTT. Its protein product is CASSYGERTDTQYF.

CDR3 in amino acids: CSAPRTGRLRVLDGYTF. CDR3 DNA sequence: TGCAGTGCACCCAGGACGGGCCGACTTAGGGTTTTGGATGGCTACACCTTC. The rearrangement links TRBV20-1 to TRBJ1-2, with unresolved D. The CDR3 contains 17 residues. V was pared by 6 bases and J by 6 bases, with 29 bases between. From germline, CDR1 is DFQATT and CDR2 SNEGSKA (reference sequence).

This chain's CDR3 is CASSDSIVGTGATFGYGQYF. The CDR3 nucleotides are TGTGCCAGCAGTGACTCGATCGTCGGGACAGGGGCCACCTTTGGCTACGGGCAGTACTTC. The chain carries TRBV6-4 and TRBJ2-5; 10 positions match TRBD1. The CDR3 runs 20 residues. V shed 0 bases and J 11 bases; nucleotides not matched to a gene: 24. The V gene's germline CDR1 is MRHNA and CDR2 SNTAGT.

This CDR3 is CASSEGSVETQYF. For the CDR3, the DNA is TGTGCCAGCAGTGAAGGGTCAGTAGAGACCCAGTACTTC. The chain uses TRBV6-1 and TRBJ2-5; D gene ambiguous. V dropped 1 base and J dropped 4 bases, with 7 bases sitting between them. This CDR3 comprises 13 residues. Germline CDR1 reads MNHNS; CDR2 reads SASEGT.

V and J are TRBV20-1 and TRBJ2-1, with 8 bases aligning to TRBD2. The germline V gene encodes CDR1 DFQATT and CDR2 SNEGSKA (reference sequence). This CDR3 has 14 amino acids. With V trimmed by 6 bases and J by 8 bases, 12 bases remained unmatched. The CDR3 coding sequence is TGCAGTGCCCGAGCGGGGGACCCCTCGGATGAGCAGTTCTTC. Protein product: CSARAGDPSDEQFF.

V and J are TRBV7-3 and TRBJ2-1, with a weak D call TRBD1 (5 bases). Deletions cut 5 bases from V and 9 bases from J, with 11 bases between. The CDR3 extends over 12 amino acids. Germline V gene sequence: CDR1 SGHTA, CDR2 FQGTGA. The CDR3 DNA reads as TGTGCCAGCAGCCTCGGACACGGTGAGCAGTTCTTC. Amino acid sequence: CASSLGHGEQFF.

This clonotype was seen a handful of times. This chain uses TRBV7-9 with TRBJ1-2; no reliable D call. Trimming took 4 bases from V and 3 from J, leaving 18 bases between them. This CDR3 spans 16 amino acids. CDR1 and CDR2 from the germline V gene are SEHNR and FQNEAQ (reference sequence). In nucleotides, the CDR3 is TGTGCCAGCAGCTATGAGAGTCTCGGGGTCTACTATGGCTACACCTTC. Protein: CASSYESLGVYYGYTF.